The clone carrying this T cell receptor (beta chain) has only a few counts. Its antigen remains unidentified. Specimens obtained from alopecia areata patients comprised lesional scalp punch biopsies and peripheral blood. Deletions cut 2 bases from V and 6 bases from J, with 14 bases between. The germline gives CDR1 WSHSY, CDR2 SAAADI. The CDR3 loop spans 15 amino acids. The sample is drawn from a study of CD8+ T cells in alopecia areata. Overall study: Patients remained on tofacitinib for 6 to 18 months and then went 6 months without it. Findings of the study overall: Although TCR sharing was seen in mice, sharing across patients was less clear, possibly for HLA-related reasons.

Extraction and reverse transcription of RNA yielded cDNA as the sequencing template. Sequenced by immunoSEQ multiplex PCR; TCRdb stores in-frame clones only, minus some. The profile shows roughly 150,000 clones, under 60% of them singletons. The rearrangement links TRBV10-2 to TRBJ2-1; D gene unclear. This specimen consisted of CD8+ T cells sorted from blood, obtained at week 0. This sequence originates from a human donor with alopecia areata. CDR3 protein: CASSEGSGRINEQFF. CDR3 nucleotide sequence: TGCGCCAGCAGTGAGGGTTCTGGACGGATCAATGAGCAGTTCTTC.